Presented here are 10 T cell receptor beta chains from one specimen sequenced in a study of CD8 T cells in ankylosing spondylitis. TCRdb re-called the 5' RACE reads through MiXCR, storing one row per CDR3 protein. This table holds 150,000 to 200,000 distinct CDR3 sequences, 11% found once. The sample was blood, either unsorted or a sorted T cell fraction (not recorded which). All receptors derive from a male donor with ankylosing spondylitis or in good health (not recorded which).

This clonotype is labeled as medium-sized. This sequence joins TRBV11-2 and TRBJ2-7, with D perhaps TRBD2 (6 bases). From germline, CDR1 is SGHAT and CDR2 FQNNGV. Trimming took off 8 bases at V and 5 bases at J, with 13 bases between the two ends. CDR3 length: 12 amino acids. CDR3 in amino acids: CASSGEENEQYF. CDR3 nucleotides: TGTGCCAGCTCGGGAGAAGAGAACGAGCAGTACTTC.

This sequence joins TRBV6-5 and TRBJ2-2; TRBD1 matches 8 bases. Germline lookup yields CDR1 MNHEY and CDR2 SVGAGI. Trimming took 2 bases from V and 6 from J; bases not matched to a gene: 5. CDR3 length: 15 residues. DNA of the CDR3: TGTGCCAGCAGTTACCGGGGACAGGTCGCCGGGGAGCTGTTTTTT. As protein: CASSYRGQVAGELFF.

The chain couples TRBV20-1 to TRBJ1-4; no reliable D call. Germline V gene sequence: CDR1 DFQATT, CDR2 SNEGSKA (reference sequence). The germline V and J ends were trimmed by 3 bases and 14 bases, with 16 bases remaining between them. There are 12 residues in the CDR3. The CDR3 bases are TGCAGTGCTAGGGAGGGTTTTGAACGGCTGTTTTTT. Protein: CSAREGFERLFF.

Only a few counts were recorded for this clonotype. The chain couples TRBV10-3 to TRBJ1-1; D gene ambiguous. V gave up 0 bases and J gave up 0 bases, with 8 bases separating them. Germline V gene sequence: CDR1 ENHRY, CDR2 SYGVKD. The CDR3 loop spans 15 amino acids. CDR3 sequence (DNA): TGTGCCATCAGTGAGTCGAGTGGGGTGAACACTGAAGCTTTCTTT. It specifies CAISESSGVNTEAFF.

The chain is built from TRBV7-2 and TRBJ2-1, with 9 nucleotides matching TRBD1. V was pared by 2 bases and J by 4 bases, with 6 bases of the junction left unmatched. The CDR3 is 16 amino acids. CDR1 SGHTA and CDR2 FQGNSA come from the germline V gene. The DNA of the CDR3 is TGTGCCAGCAGCTTAAGGCGGACAGGGGAATACAATGAGCAGTTCTTC. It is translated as CASSLRRTGEYNEQFF.

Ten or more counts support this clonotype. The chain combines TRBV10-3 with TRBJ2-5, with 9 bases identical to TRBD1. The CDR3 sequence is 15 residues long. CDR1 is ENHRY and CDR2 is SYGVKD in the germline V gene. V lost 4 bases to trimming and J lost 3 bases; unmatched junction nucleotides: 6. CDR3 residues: CAISATTGGKETQYF. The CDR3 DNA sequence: TGTGCCATCAGTGCCACTACAGGGGGCAAAGAGACCCAGTACTTC.

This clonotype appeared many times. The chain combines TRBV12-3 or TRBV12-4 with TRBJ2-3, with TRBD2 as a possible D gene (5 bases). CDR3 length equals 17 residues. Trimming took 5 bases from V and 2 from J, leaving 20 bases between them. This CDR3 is CASSLLTLETSTDTQYF. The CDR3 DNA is TGTGCCAGCAGTCTCCTAACACTAGAGACTTCCACAGATACGCAGTATTTT.

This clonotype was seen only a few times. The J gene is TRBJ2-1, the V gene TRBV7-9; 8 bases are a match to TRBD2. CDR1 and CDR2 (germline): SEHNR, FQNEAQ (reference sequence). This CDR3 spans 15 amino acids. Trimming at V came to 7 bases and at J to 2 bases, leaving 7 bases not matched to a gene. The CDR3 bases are TGTGCCAGCACCGGGCGGGAGGTTACCTACAATGAGCAGTTCTTC. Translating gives CASTGREVTYNEQFF.

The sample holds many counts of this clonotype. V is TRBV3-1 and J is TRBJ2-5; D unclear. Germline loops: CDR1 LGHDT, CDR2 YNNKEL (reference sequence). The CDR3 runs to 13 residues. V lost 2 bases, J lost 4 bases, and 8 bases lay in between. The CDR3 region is CASSQQTAETQYF. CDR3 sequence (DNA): TGTGCCAGCAGCCAACAAACGGCAGAGACCCAGTACTTC.

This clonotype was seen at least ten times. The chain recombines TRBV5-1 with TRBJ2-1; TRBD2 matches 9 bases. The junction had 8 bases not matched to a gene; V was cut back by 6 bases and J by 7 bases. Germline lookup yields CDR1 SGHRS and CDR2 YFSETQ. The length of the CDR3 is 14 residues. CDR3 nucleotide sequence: TGCGCCAGCAAGAGTGGACTAGCGTATAATGAGCAGTTCTTC. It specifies CASKSGLAYNEQFF.